One sample yielded the 2 T cell receptor beta chains listed below, sequenced in a study of blood T cell repertoires in COVID-19. Profiling relied on immunoSEQ multiplex PCR, and the TCRdb table lists in-frame clones only, not all of them. The sample yields approximately 44,000 clones, 80% to 95% seen once. Sequencing input: peripheral blood. All receptors come from a human donor in a cohort sampled during active COVID-19.

The gene calls are TRBV9 and TRBJ2-1; 7 bases align to TRBD1. The length of the CDR3 is 15 residues. CDR1 is SGDLS and CDR2 is YYNGEE in the germline V gene. V lost 3 bases to trimming and J lost 1 base; unmatched junction nucleotides: 4. CDR3 sequence reads: CASSATGNSYNEQFF. As DNA, the CDR3 is TGTGCCAGCAGCGCGACAGGGAATTCCTACAATGAGCAGTTCTTC.

This rearrangement joins TRBV11-2 to TRBJ2-3; tentative D call: TRBD2 (6 bases). Trimming took off 0 bases at V and 3 bases at J, with 10 bases between the two ends. This CDR3 has 15 amino acids. Germline CDR1 and CDR2: SGHAT and FQNNGV. The CDR3 DNA follows: TGTGCCAGCAGCTTAGATCAAAGCGGGACAGATACGCAGTATTTT. Residues: CASSLDQSGTDTQYF.